This T cell receptor beta chain was identified during a study of cytomegalovirus exposure and HLA in healthy donors. General study findings and limits: Sequencing had likely introduced a cluster of highly shared sequence variants as an artifact.

It was with 60 Vbeta and 13 Jbeta primers that the PCR ran. Sequencing was performed with immunoSEQ multiplex PCR; in TCRdb, only in-frame clones are kept and a portion is missing. Counted here are about 110,000 clones, about three quarters occurring once; the ten biggest clones make up over 2.5%. Notes on this clone: Its antigen is unknown.

Germline V gene data show CDR1 as MNHNS and CDR2 as SASEGT. The CDR3 loop spans 13 amino acids. After removal of 5 bases from V and 2 bases from J, the junction contained 3 bases not matched to a gene. The source is a woman aged 55 to 70 in good health and CMV-seropositive. Sequencing was performed on PBMCs. This sequence joins TRBV6-1 and TRBJ2-7; 7 bases line up with TRBD1. CDR3 sequence (DNA): TGTGCCAGCAGTAACAGGGGTCCCTACGAGCAGTACTTC. Its protein is CASSNRGPYEQYF.